Presented here are 12 T cell receptor beta chains from one specimen sequenced in a study of shared clonotypes between healthy human individuals. Sequencing used immunoSEQ multiplex PCR; TCRdb keeps in-frame clones, though not all of them. The table lists fewer than 400,000 clones, under 80% of them singletons. The specimen sequenced was memory CD4+ T cells sorted from blood. Subset noted: CD45RA-negative fraction. The receptor set was obtained from a man under 40 in good health.

This clone was counted between two and nine times. The chain uses TRBV2 and TRBJ2-3; D unclear. Deletions cut 5 bases from V and 3 bases from J, with 6 bases between. Germline CDR1 and CDR2: SNHLY and FYNNEI. The CDR3 consists of 12 residues. The CDR3 loop reads CASSSETDTQYF. Written as DNA, the CDR3 is TGTGCCAGCAGTTCAGAAACAGATACGCAGTATTTT.

This chain links TRBV19 with TRBJ1-5, with 7 bases that match TRBD1. The CDR3 consists of 15 residues. Trimming at V came to 7 bases and at J to 2 bases, leaving 8 bases not matched to a gene. Germline loops: CDR1 LNHDA, CDR2 SQIVND (reference sequence). In DNA, the CDR3 is TGTGCCAGTACTCCCTTAACAGGGGGCAATCAGCCCCAGCATTTT. This gives the protein CASTPLTGGNQPQHF.

This clone occurred a few times. The chain links TRBV6-1 to TRBJ2-7, with 7 bases identical to TRBD1. The CDR3 sequence is 13 residues long. Germline assignment: CDR1 MNHNS and CDR2 SASEGT. Losses at the gene ends were 7 bases for V and 2 bases for J; bases not matched to a gene: 5. CDR3 DNA: TGTGCCAGCAAAGGGGGCCCTACCTACGAGCAGTACTTC. Protein: CASKGGPTYEQYF.

This clone has a handful of counts. The V gene is TRBV12-1, the J gene TRBJ1-1. TRBV12-1 counts as a pseudogene. The CDR3 is made up of 14 amino acids. The CDR3 bases are TGTGCCAGCAGCTTTCCCGGGGGGGACACTGAAGCTTTCTTT. Its protein product is CASSFPGGDTEAFF.

Notes on this clone: At one of its ends the junction is not consistent with the germline gene, which may arise from a read error. V gene TRBV7-7 combines with J gene TRBJ2-4; 9 positions agree with TRBD2. CDR3 length: 15 residues. CDR1 is SSHAT and CDR2 is FNYEAQ in the germline V gene (reference sequence). CDR3 sequence: CASSLQLAGENIQYF. The CDR3 DNA reads as TGTGCTAGCAGCTTACAGTTAGCGGGGGAAAACATTCAGTACTTC. Looking up the rest from reference TRBV7-7 and TRBJ2-4 gives the full variable domain: GAGVSQSPRYKVTKRGQDVTLRCDPISSHATLYWYQQALGQGPEFLTYFNYEAQPDKSGLPSDRFSAERPEGSISTLTIQRTEQRDSAMYRCASSLQLAGENIQYFGAGTRLSVL.

V is TRBV7-9 and J is TRBJ2-2, with 10 bases that match TRBD2. The CDR3 length is 15 residues. Trimming cost V 3 bases and J 4 bases; bases outside gene matches: 2. From germline, CDR1 is SEHNR and CDR2 FQNEAQ (reference sequence). The CDR3 here is CASSLTSGPTGELFF. The CDR3 DNA reads as TGTGCCAGCAGCTTGACTAGCGGGCCCACCGGGGAGCTGTTTTTT. The full variable domain, completed using reference TRBV7-9 and TRBJ2-2, is DTGVSQNPRHKITKRGQNVTFRCDPISEHNRLYWYRQTLGQGPEFLTYFQNEAQLEKSRLLSDRFSAERPKGSFSTLEIQRTEQGDSAMYLCASSLTSGPTGELFFGEGSRLTVL.

The chain uses TRBV28 and TRBJ1-4; D uncertain. Trimming removed 4 bases from V and 1 base from J, with 13 bases in between. In germline, CDR1 is MDHEN, CDR2 SYDVKM. The CDR3 spans 16 residues. In nucleotides, the CDR3 is TGTGCCAGCAGTTCGGAGCACAGCCTAACTAATGAAAAACTGTTTTTT. Translation: CASSSEHSLTNEKLFF.

This clone was picked up a small number of times. This sequence joins TRBV27 and TRBJ2-3; D unclear. V was shortened by 6 bases and J by 4 bases, with 8 bases between the two germline ends. Looked up from germline, CDR1 is MNHEY and CDR2 is SMNVEV (reference sequence). The CDR3 sequence is 12 residues long. The CDR3 DNA is TGTGCCAGCAGCACTACCGCAGATACGCAGTATTTT. Amino acid sequence: CASSTTADTQYF.

The chain recombines TRBV4-1 with TRBJ2-7, with 13 positions matching TRBD2. CDR1 is MGHRA, CDR2 YSYEKL, per germline. This CDR3 has 15 residues. The J segment lost 10 bases and the V segment lost 4 bases, leaving 10 bases of the junction unmatched. CDR3 nucleotides: TGCGCCAGCAGCCTAAACTTAGGACTAGCGGGAGTCCAGTACTTC. Protein: CASSLNLGLAGVQYF.

The chain recombines TRBV4-1 with TRBJ1-2; D gene ambiguous. V lost 3 bases and J 5 bases, leaving 7 bases between the germline ends. This CDR3 has 12 amino acids. In germline, CDR1 is MGHRA, CDR2 YSYEKL. This CDR3 is CASSQADYGYTF. The CDR3 nucleotides read TGCGCCAGCAGCCAGGCGGATTATGGCTACACCTTC.

This chain connects TRBV30 to TRBJ1-3; D gene unclear. In germline, CDR1 is GTSNPN, CDR2 SVGIG (reference sequence). The CDR3 totals 15 residues. V shed 3 bases and J shed 2 bases, with 14 bases lying between them. The CDR3 region has the DNA TGTGCCTGGAGAGGACGGAAGCTCACTGGAAACACCATATATTTT. Protein sequence: CAWRGRKLTGNTIYF.

This clone was seen once. The chain employs TRBV5-1 and TRBJ2-2; 7 positions match TRBD2. This CDR3 has 14 amino acids. The V segment lost 9 bases and the J segment 3 bases; nucleotides outside the gene matches: 8. Germline-derived CDR1 and CDR2 are SGHRS and YFSETQ. The CDR3 is CATSWGGDTGELFF. CDR3 nucleotides: TGCGCCACCTCCTGGGGGGGAGACACCGGGGAGCTGTTTTTT.